These 15 T cell receptor beta chains were all obtained from the same sample, sequenced in a study of T cells in Graves' hyperthyroidism and ophthalmopathy. TCR beta CDR3 region amplification was performed from RNA transcripts. The HTBI primer set was used in a first-round RT-PCR of the TCR CDR3. TCRdb recomputed calls from the multiplex PCR reads with MiXCR, one row per CDR3 protein. The data hold 610,000 or so distinct CDR3 sequences, with 35% to 55% observed a single time. Sequencing was performed on peripheral blood or thyroid tissue (not recorded which). Receptors were obtained from a woman aged 18-30 years with Graves' hyperthyroidism.

This clonotype was seen at least ten times. The V gene is TRBV9, the J gene TRBJ1-4; tentative D call: TRBD1 (5 bases). Per germline, CDR1 SGDLS and CDR2 YYNGEE. The CDR3 extends over 15 amino acids. V was shortened by 1 base and J by 4 bases, with 11 bases between the two germline ends. This CDR3 reads CASSVSPGDNEKLFF. The CDR3 coding sequence is TGTGCCAGCAGCGTAAGCCCGGGGGATAATGAAAAACTGTTTTTT.

The sample holds many counts of this clonotype. The V call is TRBV15, the J call TRBJ2-7, with TRBD2 as a possible D gene (7 bases). V gave up 4 bases and J gave up 4 bases, with 20 bases separating them. Germline V gives CDR1 LNHNV, CDR2 YYDKDF (reference sequence). The CDR3 runs to 16 residues. The DNA of the CDR3 is TGTGCCACCAGCAATCGGTTAGTTGCGGGGGCATACGAGCAGTACTTC. It translates to CATSNRLVAGAYEQYF.

Many counts were recorded for this clonotype. This chain joins TRBV7-3 and TRBJ1-1, with D perhaps TRBD1 (6 bases). Germline-derived CDR1 and CDR2 are SGHTA and FQGTGA. V lost 6 bases and J 4 bases, leaving 15 bases between the germline ends. The CDR3 is made up of 14 amino acids. The CDR3 DNA is TGTGCCAGCAGTCTAGGGGGTTTTGGCACTGAAGCTTTCTTT. This gives the protein CASSLGGFGTEAFF.

Remarks on this clonotype: A read error is possible here, since a much larger clone lies one base away. This chain links TRBV20-1 with TRBJ2-7; 7 bases fit TRBD2. The CDR3 sequence is 14 residues long. J lost 7 bases, V lost 0 bases, and 9 bases had no gene match. Germline V CDR1 and CDR2: DFQATT, SNEGSKA (reference sequence). DNA of the CDR3: TGCAGTGCTAGAGAGGGACTATTTTTTCTGGAGCAGTACTTC. It specifies CSAREGLFFLEQYF.

This chain joins TRBV29-1 and TRBJ1-2; D uncertain. The CDR3 has 13 residues. CDR1 and CDR2 from the germline V gene are SQVTM and ANQGSEA. Trimming took 8 bases from V and 5 from J, leaving 18 bases between them. The CDR3 here is CSLDMTVLYGYTF. CDR3 bases: TGCAGCTTGGATATGACGGTACTTTATGGCTACACCTTC.

Ten or more counts support this clonotype. This chain connects TRBV6-1 to TRBJ2-7; D perhaps matches TRBD1 (5 bases). The CDR3 length is 16 residues. Germline CDR1 and CDR2: MNHNS and SASEGT. V lost 0 bases, J lost 1 base, and 13 bases lay in between. The CDR3 spells CASSEAQTRVSYEQYF. DNA of the CDR3: TGTGCCAGCAGTGAAGCGCAAACCAGGGTGTCCTACGAGCAGTACTTC.

This clonotype has at least ten counts. V and J are TRBV20-1 and TRBJ2-7, with D unresolved. The V and J ends lost 2 bases and 1 base respectively, with 18 bases between them. Germline CDR1 and CDR2: DFQATT and SNEGSKA (reference sequence). The CDR3 sequence is 16 residues long. The CDR3 coding sequence is TGCAGTGCTAGACCGCCCGGGTCGGCATCATCCTACGAGCAGTACTTC. This translates into CSARPPGSASSYEQYF.

Comment on this clonotype: This could be a read error, since a much larger clone is one nucleotide away. The gene calls are TRBV9 and TRBJ2-7; 10 nucleotides match TRBD2. From germline, CDR1 is SGDLS and CDR2 YYNGEE. This CDR3 region has 16 residues. The V segment lost 4 bases and the J segment 2 bases; nucleotides outside the gene matches: 9. The CDR3 is CASSPGGLAGAYEQYF. The DNA of the CDR3 is TGTGCCAGCAGCCCCGGAGGGCTAGCGGGAGCCTACGAGCAGTACTTC.

The V gene is TRBV14, the J gene TRBJ1-4; D gene unclear. Germline values: CDR1 SGHDN, CDR2 FVKESK. Deletions cut 1 base from V and 7 bases from J, with 10 bases between. There are 14 residues in the CDR3. The CDR3 coding sequence is TGTGCCAGCAGCCAAGCAGTACCCGGTGAAAAACTGTTTTTT. It yields the protein CASSQAVPGEKLFF.

The gene calls are TRBV6-5 and TRBJ2-5; D is undetermined. Trimming left V 6 bases short and J 0 bases short, with 11 bases between. CDR1 is MNHEY and CDR2 is SVGAGI in the germline V gene. This CDR3 contains 14 residues. The CDR3 sequence is CASSFARYQETQYF. The CDR3, as DNA: TGTGCCAGCAGCTTTGCCCGATACCAAGAGACCCAGTACTTC.

At least ten counts were recorded for this clonotype. The chain is built from TRBV20-1 and TRBJ1-3; TRBD1 aligns across 9 bases. The CDR3 is made up of 14 amino acids. Trimming removed 6 bases from V and 6 bases from J; junction bases left unmatched: 9. Germline V gives CDR1 DFQATT, CDR2 SNEGSKA (reference sequence). DNA of the CDR3: TGCAGTGCCAGCTCGGGACAGGGTCCAAACACCATATATTTT. This codes for CSASSGQGPNTIYF.

This clonotype was recorded many times. This chain connects TRBV11-3 to TRBJ1-2, with D possibly matching TRBD1 (5 bases). V gave up 10 bases and J gave up 6 bases, with 21 bases separating them. The CDR3 runs 14 residues. Per the germline V gene, CDR1 is SGHNT and CDR2 is YENEEA. The CDR3 nucleotides are TGTGCCATCTCGCACAGGAGTATCGATCATGGCTACACCTTC. Its translation: CAISHRSIDHGYTF.

The rearrangement links TRBV4-1 to TRBJ2-7; either TRBD1 or TRBD2 may supply D (5 bases each). The CDR3 consists of 16 residues. The V gene lost 5 bases and the J gene lost 0 bases, with 17 bases spanning the gap. Per germline, CDR1 MGHRA and CDR2 YSYEKL. The CDR3 coding sequence is TGCGCCAGCAGCGACGGGGCAGGTCTTAACTCCTACGAGCAGTACTTC. It codes for CASSDGAGLNSYEQYF.

This clonotype showed up many times. The rearrangement uses TRBV19 and TRBJ2-7; D not resolved. V dropped 10 bases and J dropped 2 bases, with 12 bases sitting between them. The CDR3 length is 12 residues. Germline V lookup: CDR1 LNHDA, CDR2 SQIVND (reference sequence). This chain's CDR3 is CATNQAPYEQYF. CDR3 nucleotides: TGTGCCACCAACCAGGCCCCCTACGAGCAGTACTTC.

Many counts were recorded for this clonotype. The chain joins TRBV29-1 to TRBJ2-2; no reliable D call. The germline gives CDR1 SQVTM, CDR2 ANQGSEA. Trimming cost V 2 bases and J 1 base, with 8 bases left between them. This CDR3 comprises 14 residues. CDR3 in DNA: TGCAGCGTTGAACCTGTGAGGAACACCGGGGAGCTGTTTTTT. Translation: CSVEPVRNTGELFF.